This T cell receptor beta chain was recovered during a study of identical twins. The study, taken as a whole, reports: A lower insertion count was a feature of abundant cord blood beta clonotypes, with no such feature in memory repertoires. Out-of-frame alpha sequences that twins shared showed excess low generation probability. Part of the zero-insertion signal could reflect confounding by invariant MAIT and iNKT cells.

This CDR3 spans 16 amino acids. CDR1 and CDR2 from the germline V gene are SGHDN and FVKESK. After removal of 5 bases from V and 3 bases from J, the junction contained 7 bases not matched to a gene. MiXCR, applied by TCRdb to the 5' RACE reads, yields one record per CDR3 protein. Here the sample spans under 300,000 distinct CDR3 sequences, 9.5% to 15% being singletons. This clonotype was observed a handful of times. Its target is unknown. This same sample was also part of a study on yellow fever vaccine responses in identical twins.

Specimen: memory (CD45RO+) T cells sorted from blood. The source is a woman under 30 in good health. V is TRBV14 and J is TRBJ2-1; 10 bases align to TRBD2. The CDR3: CASSSQTSGFYNEQFF. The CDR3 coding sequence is TGTGCCAGCAGCTCCCAGACTAGCGGGTTCTACAATGAGCAGTTCTTC.